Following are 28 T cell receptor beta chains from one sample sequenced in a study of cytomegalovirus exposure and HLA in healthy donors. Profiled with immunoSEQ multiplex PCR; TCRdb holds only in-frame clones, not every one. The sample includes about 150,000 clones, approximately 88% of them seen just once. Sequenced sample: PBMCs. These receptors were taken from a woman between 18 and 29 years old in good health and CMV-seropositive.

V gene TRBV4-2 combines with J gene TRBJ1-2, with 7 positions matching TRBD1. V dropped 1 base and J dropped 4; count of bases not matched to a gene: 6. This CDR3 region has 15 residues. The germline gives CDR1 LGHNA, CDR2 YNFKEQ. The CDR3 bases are TGTGCCAGCAGCCAAGCGACGGGACAGCTCTATGGCTACACCTTC. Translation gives CASSQATGQLYGYTF.

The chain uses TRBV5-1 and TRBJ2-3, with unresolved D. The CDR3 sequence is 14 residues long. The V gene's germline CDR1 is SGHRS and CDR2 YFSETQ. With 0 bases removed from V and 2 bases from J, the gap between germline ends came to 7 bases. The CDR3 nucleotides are TGCGCCAGCAGCTTGGTTCAGGACACAGATACGCAGTATTTT. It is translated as CASSLVQDTDTQYF.

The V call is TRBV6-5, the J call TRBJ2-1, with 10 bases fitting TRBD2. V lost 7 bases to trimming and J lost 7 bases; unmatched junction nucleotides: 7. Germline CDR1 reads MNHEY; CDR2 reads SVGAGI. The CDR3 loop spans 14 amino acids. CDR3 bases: TGTGCCAGCACCATTACTAGCGGGATAAATGAGCAGTTCTTC. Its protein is CASTITSGINEQFF.

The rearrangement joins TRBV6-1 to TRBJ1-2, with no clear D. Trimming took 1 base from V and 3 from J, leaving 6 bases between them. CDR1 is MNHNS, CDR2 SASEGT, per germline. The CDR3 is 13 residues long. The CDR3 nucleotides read TGTGCCAGCAGTGAAGTGGCAGACTATGGCTACACCTTC. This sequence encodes CASSEVADYGYTF.

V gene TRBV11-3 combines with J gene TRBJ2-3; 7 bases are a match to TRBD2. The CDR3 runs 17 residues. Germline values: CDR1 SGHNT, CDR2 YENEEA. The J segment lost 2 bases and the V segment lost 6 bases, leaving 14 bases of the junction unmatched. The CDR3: CASRARRGGLNTDTQYF. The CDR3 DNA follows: TGTGCCAGCAGAGCGCGCCGGGGAGGGCTTAACACAGATACGCAGTATTTT. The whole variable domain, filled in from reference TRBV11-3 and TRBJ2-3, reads EAGVVQSPRYKIIEKKQPVAFWCNPISGHNTLYWYLQNLGQGPELLIRYENEEAVDDSQLPKDRFSAERLKGVDSTLKIQPAELGDSAVYLCASRARRGGLNTDTQYFGPGTRLTVL.

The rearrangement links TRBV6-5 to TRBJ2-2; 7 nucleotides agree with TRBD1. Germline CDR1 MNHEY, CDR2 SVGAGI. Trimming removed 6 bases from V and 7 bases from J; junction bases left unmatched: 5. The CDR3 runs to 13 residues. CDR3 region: CASSPRGHGELFF. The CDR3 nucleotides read TGTGCCAGCAGCCCTAGGGGGCACGGGGAGCTGTTTTTT.

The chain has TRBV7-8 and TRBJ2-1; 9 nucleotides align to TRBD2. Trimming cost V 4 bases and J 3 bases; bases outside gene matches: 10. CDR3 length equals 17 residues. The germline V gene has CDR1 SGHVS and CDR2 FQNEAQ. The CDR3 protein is CASSWEGSGSIYNEQFF. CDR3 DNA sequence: TGTGCCAGCAGCTGGGAGGGTAGCGGGAGTATCTACAATGAGCAGTTCTTC. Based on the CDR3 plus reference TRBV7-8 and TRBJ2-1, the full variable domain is GAGVSQSPRYKVAKRGQDVALRCDPISGHVSLFWYQQALGQGPEFLTYFQNEAQLDKSGLPSDRFFAERPEGSVSTLKIQRTQQEDSAVYLCASSWEGSGSIYNEQFFGPGTRLTVL.

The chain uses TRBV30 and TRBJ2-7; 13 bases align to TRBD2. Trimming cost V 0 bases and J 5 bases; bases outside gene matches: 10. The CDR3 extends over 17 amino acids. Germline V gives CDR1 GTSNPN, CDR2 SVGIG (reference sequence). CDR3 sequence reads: CAWSVYRTSGSFNEQYF. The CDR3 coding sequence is TGTGCCTGGAGTGTATATCGGACTAGCGGGAGCTTTAACGAGCAGTACTTC.

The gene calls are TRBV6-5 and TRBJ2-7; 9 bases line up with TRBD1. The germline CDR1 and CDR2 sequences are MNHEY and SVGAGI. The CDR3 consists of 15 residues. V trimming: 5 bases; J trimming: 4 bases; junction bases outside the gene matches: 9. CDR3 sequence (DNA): TGTGCCAGCAGTGCTAAAGGGACAGGGTGGTACGAGCAGTACTTC. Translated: CASSAKGTGWYEQYF.

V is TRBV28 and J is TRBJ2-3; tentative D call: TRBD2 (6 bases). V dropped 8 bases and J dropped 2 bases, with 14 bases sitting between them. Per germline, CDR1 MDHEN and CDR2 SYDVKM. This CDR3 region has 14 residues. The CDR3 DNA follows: TGTGCCAGCGCCGGGACTCCTTCCACAGATACGCAGTATTTT. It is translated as CASAGTPSTDTQYF.

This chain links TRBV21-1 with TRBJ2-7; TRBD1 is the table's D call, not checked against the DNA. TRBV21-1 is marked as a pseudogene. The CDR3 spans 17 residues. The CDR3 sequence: CASNLPAWDRSSYEQYF. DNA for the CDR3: TGTGCCAGCAACCTCCCGGCGTGGGACAGGAGCTCCTACGAGCAGTACTTC.

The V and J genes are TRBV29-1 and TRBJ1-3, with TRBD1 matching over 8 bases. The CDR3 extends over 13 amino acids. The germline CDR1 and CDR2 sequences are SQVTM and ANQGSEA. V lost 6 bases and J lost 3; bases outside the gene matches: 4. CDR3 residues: CSVVDRVGNTIYF. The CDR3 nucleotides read TGCAGCGTCGTGGACAGGGTTGGAAACACCATATATTTT.

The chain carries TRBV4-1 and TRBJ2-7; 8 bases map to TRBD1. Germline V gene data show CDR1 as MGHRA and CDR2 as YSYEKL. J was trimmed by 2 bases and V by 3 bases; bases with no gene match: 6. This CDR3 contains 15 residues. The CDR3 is CASSQKGTGAYEQYF. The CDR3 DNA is TGCGCCAGCAGCCAGAAAGGGACAGGAGCCTACGAGCAGTACTTC.

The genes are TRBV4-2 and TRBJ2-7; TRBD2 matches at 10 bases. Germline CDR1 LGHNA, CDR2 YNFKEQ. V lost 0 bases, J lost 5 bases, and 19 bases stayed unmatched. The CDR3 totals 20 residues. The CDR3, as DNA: TGTGCCAGCAGCCAAGAAGCGCGGCCTAGCGGGAGAATATCCCCCCACGAGCAGTACTTC. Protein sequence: CASSQEARPSGRISPHEQYF.

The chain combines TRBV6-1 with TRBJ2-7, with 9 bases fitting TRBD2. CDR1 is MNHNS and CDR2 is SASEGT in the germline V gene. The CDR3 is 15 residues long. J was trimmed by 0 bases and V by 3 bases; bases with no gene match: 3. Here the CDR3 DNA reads TGTGCCAGCAGTGAGATAGCGGGAGACTCCTACGAGCAGTACTTC. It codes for CASSEIAGDSYEQYF.

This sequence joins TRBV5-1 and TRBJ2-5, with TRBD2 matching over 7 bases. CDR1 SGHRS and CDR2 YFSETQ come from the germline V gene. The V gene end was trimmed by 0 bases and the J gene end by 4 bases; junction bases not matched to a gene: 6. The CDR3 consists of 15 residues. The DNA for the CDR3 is TGCGCCAGCAGCTTGGGTAGGCCTAGCGGAGAGACCCAGTACTTC. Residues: CASSLGRPSGETQYF.

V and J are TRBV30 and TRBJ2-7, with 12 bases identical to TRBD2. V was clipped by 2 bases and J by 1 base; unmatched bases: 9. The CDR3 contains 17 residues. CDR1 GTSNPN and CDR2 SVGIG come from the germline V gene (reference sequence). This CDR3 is CAWSLGVTSGRSYEQYF. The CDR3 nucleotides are TGTGCCTGGAGTCTAGGGGTGACTAGCGGGAGATCCTACGAGCAGTACTTC.

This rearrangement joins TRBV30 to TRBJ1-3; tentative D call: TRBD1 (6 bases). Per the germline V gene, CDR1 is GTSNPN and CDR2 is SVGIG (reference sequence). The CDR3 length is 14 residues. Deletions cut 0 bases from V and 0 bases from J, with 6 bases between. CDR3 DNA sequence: TGTGCCTGGAGTGTGGACAGCTCTGGAAACACCATATATTTT. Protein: CAWSVDSSGNTIYF.

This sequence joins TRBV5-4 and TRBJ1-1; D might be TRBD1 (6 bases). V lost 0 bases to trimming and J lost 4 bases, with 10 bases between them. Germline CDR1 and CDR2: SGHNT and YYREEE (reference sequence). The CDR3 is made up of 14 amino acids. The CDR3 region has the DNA TGTGCCAGCAGCTTGGACAGGGTCCGCACTGAAGCTTTCTTT. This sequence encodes CASSLDRVRTEAFF.

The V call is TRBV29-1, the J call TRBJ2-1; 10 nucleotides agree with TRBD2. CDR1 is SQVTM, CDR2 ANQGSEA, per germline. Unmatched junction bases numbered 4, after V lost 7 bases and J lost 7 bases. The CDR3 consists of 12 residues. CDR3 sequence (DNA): TGCAGCGGGACGACTAGCGGGAATGAGCAGTTCTTC. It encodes CSGTTSGNEQFF.

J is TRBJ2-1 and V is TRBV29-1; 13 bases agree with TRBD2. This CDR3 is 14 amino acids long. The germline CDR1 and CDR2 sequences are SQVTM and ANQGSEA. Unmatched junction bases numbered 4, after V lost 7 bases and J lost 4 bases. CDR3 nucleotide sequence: TGCAGCGCCCGGACTAGCGGGAGTTACAATGAGCAGTTCTTC. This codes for CSARTSGSYNEQFF.

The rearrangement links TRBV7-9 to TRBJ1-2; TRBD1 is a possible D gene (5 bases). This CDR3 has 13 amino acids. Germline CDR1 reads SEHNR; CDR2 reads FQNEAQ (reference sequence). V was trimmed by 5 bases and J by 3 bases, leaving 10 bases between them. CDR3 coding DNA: TGTGCCAGCAGCGAACGGGGGGACTATGGCTACACCTTC. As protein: CASSERGDYGYTF.

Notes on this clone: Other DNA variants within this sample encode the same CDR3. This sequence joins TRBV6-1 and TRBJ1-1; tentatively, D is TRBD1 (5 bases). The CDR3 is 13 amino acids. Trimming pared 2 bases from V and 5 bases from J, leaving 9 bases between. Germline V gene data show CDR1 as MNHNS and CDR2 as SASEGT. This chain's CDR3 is CASSETGWTEAFF. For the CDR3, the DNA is TGTGCCAGCAGTGAAACAGGATGGACTGAAGCTTTCTTT.

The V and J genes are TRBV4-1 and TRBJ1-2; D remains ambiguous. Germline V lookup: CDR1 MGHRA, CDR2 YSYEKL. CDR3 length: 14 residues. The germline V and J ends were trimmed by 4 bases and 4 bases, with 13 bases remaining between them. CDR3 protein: CASSPQDGPYGYTF. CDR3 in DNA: TGCGCCAGCAGCCCCCAAGATGGGCCCTATGGCTACACCTTC.

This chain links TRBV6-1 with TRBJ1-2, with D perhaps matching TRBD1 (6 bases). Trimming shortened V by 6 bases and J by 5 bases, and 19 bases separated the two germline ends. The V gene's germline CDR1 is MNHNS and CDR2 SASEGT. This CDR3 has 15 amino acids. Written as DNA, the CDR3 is TGTGCCAGCAGCGCCGACAGGTTCCCTCGGTATGGCTACACCTTC. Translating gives CASSADRFPRYGYTF.

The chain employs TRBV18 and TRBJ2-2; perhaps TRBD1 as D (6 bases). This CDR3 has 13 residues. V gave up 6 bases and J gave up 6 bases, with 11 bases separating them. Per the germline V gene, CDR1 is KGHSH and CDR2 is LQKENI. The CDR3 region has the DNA TGTGCCAGCTCTGGGGGCGCAGCCGGGGAGCTGTTTTTT. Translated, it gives CASSGGAAGELFF.

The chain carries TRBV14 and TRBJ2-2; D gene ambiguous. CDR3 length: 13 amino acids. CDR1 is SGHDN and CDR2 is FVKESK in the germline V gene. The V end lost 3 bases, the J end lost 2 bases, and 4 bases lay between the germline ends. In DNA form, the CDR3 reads TGTGCCAGCAGCCACTTAAACACCGGGGAGCTGTTTTTT. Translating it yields CASSHLNTGELFF.

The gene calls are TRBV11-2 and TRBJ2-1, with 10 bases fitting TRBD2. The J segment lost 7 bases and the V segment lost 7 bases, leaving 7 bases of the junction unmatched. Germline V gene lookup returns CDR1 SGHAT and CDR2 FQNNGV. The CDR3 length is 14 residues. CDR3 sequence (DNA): TGTGCCAGCAACCCTAGCGGGAGAGGGAATGAGCAGTTCTTC. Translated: CASNPSGRGNEQFF.